This TCR beta chain was retrieved from a study of immune cell composition in non-small cell lung cancer (dated by TCRdb to about 2017). In terms of the full investigation: To assign histologic subtype, which was mostly lung adenocarcinoma or squamous cell carcinoma, H&E was combined with p63, CK5, Napsin A and TTF-1 immunohistochemistry. For supplementary cohort #1, made up of under 12 lung adenocarcinoma cases, paired tumour/lung TCR-beta sequencing was done and TIL populations were generated so that tumour reactivity could be assessed. Using Adaptive Biotechnologies, the researchers ran TCR-beta sequencing on fewer than 40 paired NSCLC tumour and non-adjacent lung specimens, along with 20 to 30 tumour-only specimens. The subtype comparisons left out a handful of tumour specimens with TCR-beta data because those specimens were rare histological subtypes. The full study reports these points: The reactivity cohort contained only roughly 9 cases, and the tumour-reactive clones were not shown to have sequences in common with the dominant in vivo tumour-associated clones. Significantly higher Top 10 clone scores and productive clonality were observed in lung squamous cell carcinoma than in lung adenocarcinoma tumours. No significant correlation was found between tumour TCR-beta clonality and smoking pack-years. In about nine adenocarcinoma cases, a strong correlation was found between maximal tumour-associated clone frequency and TIL tumour reactivity, whereas no such correlation was found between overall clonality and TIL tumour reactivity. Tumour-associated clones >0.5% occurred in nearly half of NSCLC cases: about 33% of adenocarcinomas versus approximately 80% of squamous carcinomas.

In regard to this clone: Its recognized antigen is unknown. One base away there is no much larger clone; base qualities are not given.

Frozen aliquots of unsorted single-cell suspensions were used for genomic DNA extraction with the QIAamp DNA kit. The tumour samples consisted of non-small cell lung cancer tissue that had been surgically resected. Tissues arrived within 2 hours of resection and were immediately processed into single-cell suspensions. Tissue was broken up mechanically, digested enzymatically with DNase I, collagenase I and hyaluronidase for 30 to 35 minutes at 37 degrees C, and then filtered and RBC-lysed. A two-step multiplex PCR amplified TCR-beta CDR3 regions from genomic DNA, and the second step of the PCR added Illumina-compatible adaptors. As a commercial immunoSEQ service, TCR-beta immunosequencing was carried out on an Illumina platform. In the source study's methods: Two measures summarised the repertoires: productive clonality, and Top 10 Clones, meaning the percentage of T-cell templates coming from the ten most frequent sequences. Productive clonality ranged from 0 to 1, with 1 indicating a monoclonal population. Tumour-associated clones, identified using log10 scatter plots, were defined as sequences that made up at least 0.1% of tumour T-cell templates and were not found in the matched non-adjacent lung. Two-group comparisons used Student's t-tests, stages used ANOVA, and relationships used linear regression, analysed in GraphPad Prism7 and R. Entries here come from immuneACCESS through TCRdb and include only in-frame sequences with V and J called. Some clones fail to appear in such tables; in the studies checked, an unresolved V gene covers under half of the shortfall, and the cause of the remainder is unknown. V and J calls and clone size are copied from that table; D and trimming were computed from the DNA. This sample holds about 11,000 clones; roughly 60% were observed only once. 15% to 20% of the sample goes to the ten largest clones.

As encoded in the germline V gene (reference sequence), CDR1 is LNHDA while CDR2 is SQIVND. Measured from the cysteine to the phenylalanine, the CDR3 is 16 residues long. Only the CDR3 DNA stays, 48 bases, in frame from base 1. Deletion took 6 bases off V and 4 bases off J, with a span of 18 bases between the germline ends. This TCR was recovered from a human donor with non-small cell lung cancer. The chain is assembled from TRBV19 and TRBJ2-2, with no reliable assignment of the D segment. The sequencing sample was made of lung tumor tissue. In nucleotide form, the sequence is TGTGCCAGTAGCATCTCCCCCCGCACAGTCACCGGGGAGCTGTTTTTT. Translated, this is CASSISPRTVTGELFF.